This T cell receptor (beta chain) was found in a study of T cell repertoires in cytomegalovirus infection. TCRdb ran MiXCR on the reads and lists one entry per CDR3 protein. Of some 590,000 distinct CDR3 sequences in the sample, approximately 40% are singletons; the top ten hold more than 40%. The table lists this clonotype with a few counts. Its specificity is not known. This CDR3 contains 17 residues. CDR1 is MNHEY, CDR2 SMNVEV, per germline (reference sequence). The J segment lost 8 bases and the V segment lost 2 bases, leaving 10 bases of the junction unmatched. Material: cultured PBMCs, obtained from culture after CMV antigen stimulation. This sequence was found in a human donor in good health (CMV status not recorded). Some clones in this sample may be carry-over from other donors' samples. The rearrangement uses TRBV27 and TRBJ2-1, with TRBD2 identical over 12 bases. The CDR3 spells CASSLLAGGPSLDEQFF. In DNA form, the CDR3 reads TGTGCCAGCAGTTTACTAGCGGGGGGGCCAAGCTTAGATGAGCAGTTCTTC.